This T cell receptor (beta chain) was sequenced during a study of vaccination and CD4 T cells after COVID-19. Turning to the study itself: Overlapping peptides covering the spike proteins of SARS-CoV-2, HCoV-NL63, HCoV-OC43 and HCoV-229E were added to stimulate cells.

Sequence data for DNA of cultured CD4+ T cells were generated by the Oncomine TCR Beta short-read assay. Cultured CD4+ T cells were the source of extracted genomic DNA. Using its own MiXCR run on the PCR reads, TCRdb lists one record per CDR3 protein. The sample has about 20,000 distinct CDR3 sequences, around 50% seen once. Concerning this clonotype: What it binds is not known.

Germline trimming cut 3 bases from V and 0 bases from J; bases unmatched to any gene: 10. The CDR3 sequence is 17 residues long. CDR1 is LNHDA, CDR2 SQIVND, per germline (reference sequence). Documented treatment: roughly 10-day PBMC culture with coronavirus spike peptide pools or control peptides (ViraFEST assay). With peptide pools, ViraFEST first expanded antigen-specific T cells and afterwards sequenced their TCRs. V is TRBV19 and J is TRBJ1-1; 7 bases line up with TRBD1. The sample comprised CD4+ T cells from blood, cultured in vitro. The source is a human donor who had recovered from COVID-19. CDR3 residues: CASSMTRDRGLNTEAFF. The CDR3 nucleotides read TGTGCCAGTAGTATGACCCGGGACAGAGGACTGAACACTGAAGCTTTCTTT.